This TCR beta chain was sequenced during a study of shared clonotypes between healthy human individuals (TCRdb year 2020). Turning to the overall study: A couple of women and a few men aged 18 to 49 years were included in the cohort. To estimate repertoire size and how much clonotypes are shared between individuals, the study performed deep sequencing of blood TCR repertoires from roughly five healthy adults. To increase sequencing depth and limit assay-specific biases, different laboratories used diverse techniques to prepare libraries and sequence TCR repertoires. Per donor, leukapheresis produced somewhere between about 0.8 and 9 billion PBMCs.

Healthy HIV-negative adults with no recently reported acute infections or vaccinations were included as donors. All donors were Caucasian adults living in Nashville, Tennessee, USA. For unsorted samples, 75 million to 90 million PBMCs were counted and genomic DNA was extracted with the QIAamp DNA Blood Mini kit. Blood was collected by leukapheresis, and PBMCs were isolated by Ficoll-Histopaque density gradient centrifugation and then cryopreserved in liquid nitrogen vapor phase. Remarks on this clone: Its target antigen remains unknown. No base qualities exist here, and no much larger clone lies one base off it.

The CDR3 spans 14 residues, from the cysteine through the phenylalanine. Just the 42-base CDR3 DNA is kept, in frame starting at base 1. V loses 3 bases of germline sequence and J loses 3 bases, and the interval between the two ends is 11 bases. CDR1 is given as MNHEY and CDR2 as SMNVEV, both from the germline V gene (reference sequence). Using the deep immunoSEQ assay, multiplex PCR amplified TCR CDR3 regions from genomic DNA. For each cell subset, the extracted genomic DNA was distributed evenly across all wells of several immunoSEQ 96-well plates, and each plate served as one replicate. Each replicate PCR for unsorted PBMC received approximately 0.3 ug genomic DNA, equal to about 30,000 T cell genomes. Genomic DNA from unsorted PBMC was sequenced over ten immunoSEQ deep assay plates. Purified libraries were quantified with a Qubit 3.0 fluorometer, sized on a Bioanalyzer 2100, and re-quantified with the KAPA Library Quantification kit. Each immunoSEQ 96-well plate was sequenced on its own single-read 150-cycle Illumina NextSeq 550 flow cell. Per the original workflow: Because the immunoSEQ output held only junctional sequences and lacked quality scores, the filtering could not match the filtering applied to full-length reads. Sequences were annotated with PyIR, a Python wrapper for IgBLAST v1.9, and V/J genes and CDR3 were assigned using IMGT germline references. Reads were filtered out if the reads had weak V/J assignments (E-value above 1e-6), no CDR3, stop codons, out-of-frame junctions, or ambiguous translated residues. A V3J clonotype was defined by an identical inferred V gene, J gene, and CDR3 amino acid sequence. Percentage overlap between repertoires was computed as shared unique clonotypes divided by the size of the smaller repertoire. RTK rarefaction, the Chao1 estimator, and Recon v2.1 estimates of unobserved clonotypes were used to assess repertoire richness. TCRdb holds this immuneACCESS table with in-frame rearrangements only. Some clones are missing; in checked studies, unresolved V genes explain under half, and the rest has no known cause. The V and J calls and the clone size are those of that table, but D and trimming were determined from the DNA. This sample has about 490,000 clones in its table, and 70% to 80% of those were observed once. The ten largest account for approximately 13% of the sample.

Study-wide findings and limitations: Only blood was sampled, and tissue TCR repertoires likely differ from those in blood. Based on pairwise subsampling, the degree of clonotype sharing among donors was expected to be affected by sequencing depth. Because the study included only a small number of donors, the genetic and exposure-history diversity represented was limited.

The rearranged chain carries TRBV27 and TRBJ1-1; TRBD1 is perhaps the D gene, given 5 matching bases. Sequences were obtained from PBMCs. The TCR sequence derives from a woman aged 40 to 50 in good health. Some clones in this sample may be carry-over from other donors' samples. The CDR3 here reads CASSFLDRHTEAFF. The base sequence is TGTGCCAGCAGTTTCCTTGACAGACACACTGAAGCTTTCTTT.